This T cell receptor beta chain came from a study of blood T cell repertoires in COVID-19. Study-level information: Italy, Spain and the United States were the sources of the convalescent and acute COVID-19 samples. Sources were T cells, B-cell-depleted T cells, or PBMCs; the material itself was cDNA or gDNA.

In the original workflow: Estimates of nucleated cell counts were drawn from the amplification of reference gene primers. Method: immunoSEQ multiplex PCR; TCRdb's copy keeps in-frame clones and lacks some. V, J and clone size reflect that table, while D and trimming were determined from the DNA. The sample records over 200,000 clones, more than 75% being singletons. Germline values: CDR1 SQVTM, CDR2 ANQGSEA. J gave up 4 bases and V 4 bases, and 9 bases lay outside the gene matches. The CDR3 loop spans 15 amino acids. V and J are TRBV29-1 and TRBJ1-2; 10 positions agree with TRBD1. The sequence came from a man aged 35 to 55 with active or convalescent COVID-19. The source material was peripheral blood. CDR3 nucleotides: TGCAGCGTTGGGGGACAGGGGATCTTTAGCTATGGCTACACCTTC. This translates into CSVGGQGIFSYGYTF.